This TCR beta chain was identified during a study of beta chain features in type 1 diabetes. Study context: In all, more than 90,000,000 sorted cells from all samples were analyzed.

This CDR3 is 14 amino acids long. The trim removed 6 bases at V and 5 bases at J, leaving 7 bases unmatched. The germline CDR1 and CDR2 sequences are SQVTM and ANQGSEA. Study-level results: The naive, central memory and Treg TCRB repertoires looked more alike in patients than they did in healthy donors. In all four CD4+ subsets, TCRB CDR3 length was significantly, moderately reduced in type 1 diabetes. Small HLA sub-analyses could not settle whether HLA shapes TCRB rearrangement. The cDNA sequencing approach could over-represent high-TCR-expressing cells.

The whole isolated RNA underwent reverse transcription, so sequencing captured expressed TCRB transcripts. This table comes from immunoSEQ multiplex PCR, and its TCRdb copy is limited to in-frame clones, with some not included. Among about 260,000 clones, roughly 20% were seen once, and the ten largest hold 0.028%. Of note for this clone: No antigen is known for it.

The chain links TRBV29-1 to TRBJ2-1; 10 nucleotides match TRBD2. This TCR derives from a woman aged 40 to 50 with type 1 diabetes. Sequencing was done on a sample of naive CD4+ T cells from blood. In DNA form, the CDR3 reads TGCAGCGTGAAACTAGCGGGAATAAACAATGAGCAGTTCTTC. Protein product: CSVKLAGINNEQFF.